A selection of T cell receptor beta chains follows, all from one sample in a study of T cell responses to AZD1222 COVID-19 vaccine. This table comes from immunoSEQ multiplex PCR, and its TCRdb copy is limited to in-frame clones, with some not included. The data hold about 100,000 clones, with over 90% observed a single time. Sample: peripheral blood, taken on day 0 of AZD1222 vaccination. The receptor source for this set is an adult in good health. Both conserved end residues are part of each CDR3. The D gene is left open where the match is weak. Some rows mark clone size as missing; the rest say once, few, many or name a class of expanded clone.

d_call	clone_size	v_call	j_call	cdr3_aa	cdr3_nt
NA	NA	TRBV7-9	TRBJ2-1	CASSAGNNEQFF	TGTGCCAGCAGCGCCGGAAACAATGAGCAGTTCTTC
TRBD2	NA	TRBV5-1	TRBJ2-3	CASSPPLAGGPDTQYF	TGCGCCAGCAGCCCGCCCTTAGCGGGAGGCCCAGATACGCAGTATTTT
NA	NA	TRBV6-5	TRBJ2-7	CASSYSGRPNYEQYF	TGTGCCAGCAGTTACTCTGGGCGTCCGAATTACGAGCAGTACTTC
NA	NA	TRBV25-1	TRBJ2-5	CASRRAGPGVTQYF	TGTGCCAGCCGGAGAGCGGGCCCCGGGGTGACCCAGTACTTC
TRBD2	NA	TRBV7-3	TRBJ2-3	CASTRPMTSGNFGAAGDTQYF	TGTGCCAGCACTCGCCCTATGACTAGCGGGAACTTTGGGGCGGCTGGAGATACGCAGTATTTT
NA	NA	TRBV18	TRBJ2-7	CASSPPGGLRSYEQYF	TGTGCCAGCTCACCACCCGGGGGACTTCGCTCCTACGAGCAGTACTTC
NA	once	TRBV6-5	TRBJ1-5	CASRQGLNQPQHF	TGTGCCAGCAGGCAGGGTTTGAATCAGCCCCAGCATTTT
NA	NA	TRBV5-5	TRBJ2-5	CASSLRVAQETQYF	TGTGCCAGCAGCTTGCGAGTGGCCCAAGAGACCCAGTACTTC
TRBD1	NA	TRBV28	TRBJ1-5	CASNDRAQPQHF	TGTGCCAGCAATGACAGGGCTCAGCCCCAGCATTTT
NA	NA	TRBV5-1	TRBJ2-7	CASSLAATSSYEQYF	TGCGCCAGCAGCTTGGCCGCGACCAGCTCCTACGAGCAGTACTTC
TRBD1	NA	TRBV2	TRBJ2-3	CASSEEGATDTQYF	TGTGCCAGCAGTGAAGAGGGGGCCACAGATACGCAGTATTTT
TRBD1	once	TRBV4-1	TRBJ1-6	CASSLPGGNKSNSPLHF	TGCGCCAGCAGCCTTCCAGGGGGTAATAAGAGTAATTCACCCCTCCACTTT
TRBD2	NA	TRBV11-1	TRBJ2-7	CASSLVSASGYEQYF	TGTGCCAGCAGCTTAGTATCAGCTAGCGGCTACGAGCAGTACTTC
NA	NA	TRBV28	TRBJ1-1	CASSLTGMVNTEAFF	TGTGCCAGCAGTTTAACAGGGATGGTGAACACTGAAGCTTTCTTT
TRBD1	NA	TRBV5-4	TRBJ2-3	CASSAGQESTDTQYF	TGTGCCAGCAGCGCGGGACAGGAAAGCACAGATACGCAGTATTTT
TRBD2	NA	TRBV19	TRBJ2-7	CASSISGSNEQYF	TGTGCCAGTAGTATTAGCGGGAGTAACGAGCAGTACTTC
NA	few	TRBV6-6	TRBJ1-2	CASTQGRFDGYTF	TGTGCCAGCACCCAGGGGCGATTTGATGGCTACACCTTC
TRBD1	NA	TRBV11-1	TRBJ2-3	CASSSIQGDSTDTQYF	TGTGCCAGCAGCTCAATACAGGGGGATAGCACAGATACGCAGTATTTT
NA	NA	TRBV9	TRBJ2-6	CASSVGEGRPGANVLTF	TGTGCCAGCAGCGTAGGAGAGGGAAGGCCTGGGGCCAACGTCCTGACTTTC
NA	NA	TRBV7-9	TRBJ1-1	CASSLRGQAEAFF	TGTGCCAGCAGCTTAAGAGGACAAGCCGAAGCTTTCTTT
NA	NA	TRBV7-6	TRBJ1-6	CASSLVRPPNSPLHF	TGTGCCAGCAGCTTAGTGAGGCCGCCTAATTCACCCCTCCACTTT
NA	NA	TRBV11-2	TRBJ2-7	CASSFGGDQYF	TGTGCCAGCAGCTTCGGCGGGGATCAGTACTTC
NA	NA	TRBV5-1	TRBJ1-5	CASSQEGRNQPQHF	TGCGCCAGCAGCCAAGAGGGCAGGAATCAGCCCCAGCATTTT
TRBD1	NA	TRBV3-1/TRBV3-2	TRBJ1-3	CASSLRDRGRKDTIYF	TGTGCCAGCAGCCTTAGGGACAGGGGGCGCAAAGACACCATATATTTT
TRBD2	NA	TRBV11-2	TRBJ2-7	CASSLELGLAARYEQYF	TGTGCCAGCAGCTTAGAGTTGGGGCTAGCGGCCCGGTACGAGCAGTACTTC
TRBD1	once	TRBV5-1	TRBJ1-2	CASSFTGVNYGYTF	TGCGCCAGCAGCTTTACAGGGGTTAACTATGGCTACACCTTC
NA	NA	TRBV5-1	TRBJ2-3	CASSRAGGSGAGTDTQYF	TGCGCCAGCAGCCGCGCTGGGGGGAGTGGCGCAGGGACAGATACGCAGTATTTT
NA	NA	TRBV2	TRBJ2-7	CASSDRLTEQYF	TGTGCCAGCAGTGACAGGCTTACTGAGCAGTACTTC
TRBD2	NA	TRBV7-8	TRBJ2-1	CASSLALAGAENEQFF	TGTGCCAGCAGCTTAGCCTTAGCGGGAGCTGAGAATGAGCAGTTCTTC
NA	NA	TRBV28	TRBJ2-7	CASSSGSYEQYF	TGTGCCAGCAGTTCCGGTTCCTACGAGCAGTACTTC
TRBD1	NA	TRBV2	TRBJ1-6	CASSLTGSNSPLHF	TGTGCCAGCAGTTTGACAGGGAGTAATTCACCCCTCCACTTT
TRBD1	NA	TRBV30	TRBJ1-2	CAWSGTGGYYGYTF	TGTGCCTGGAGCGGGACAGGGGGCTACTATGGCTACACCTTC
TRBD1	NA	TRBV27	TRBJ1-1	CASSSTGGGILNTEAFF	TGTGCCAGCAGTTCCACAGGGGGCGGCATCTTGAACACTGAAGCTTTCTTT
NA	NA	TRBV27	TRBJ2-7	CASARQGLYEQYF	TGTGCCAGCGCAAGACAGGGACTCTACGAGCAGTACTTC
NA	NA	TRBV5-1	TRBJ1-5	CASLEPHRPQHF	TGCGCCAGCCTGGAGCCTCATCGGCCCCAGCATTTT
NA	NA	TRBV6-5	TRBJ1-5	CASSYSPSQPQHF	TGTGCCAGCAGTTACTCGCCGTCCCAGCCCCAGCATTTT
NA	NA	TRBV11-2	TRBJ2-7	CASSHQRITEQYF	TGTGCCAGCAGTCACCAGCGCATCACGGAGCAGTACTTC
TRBD2	NA	TRBV27	TRBJ2-2	CASSLSSGIGELFF	TGTGCCAGCAGTTTATCTAGCGGGATCGGGGAGCTGTTTTTT
TRBD2	NA	TRBV3-1/TRBV3-2	TRBJ2-3	CASSQAEFSGHTDTQYF	TGTGCCAGCAGCCAAGCTGAATTTAGCGGGCACACAGATACGCAGTATTTT
NA	NA	TRBV5-6	TRBJ1-1	CASSLGTVMGTEAFF	TGTGCCAGCAGCTTGGGGACAGTGATGGGCACTGAAGCTTTCTTT
TRBD2	NA	TRBV4-2	TRBJ2-7	CASSQAYLAENSYEQYF	TGTGCCAGCAGCCAAGCTTACCTAGCGGAGAACTCCTACGAGCAGTACTTC
TRBD1	NA	TRBV4-1	TRBJ2-7	CASSHSGTGANEQYF	TGCGCCAGCAGCCACTCCGGGACAGGGGCCAACGAGCAGTACTTC
TRBD1	NA	TRBV5-4	TRBJ1-6	CASSSPTGGQDSPLHF	TGTGCCAGCAGCTCCCCGACAGGGGGCCAGGATTCACCCCTCCACTTT
NA	NA	TRBV7-3	TRBJ1-1	CASSMVADTEAFF	TGTGCCAGCAGTATGGTGGCCGACACTGAAGCTTTCTTT
TRBD1	few	TRBV6-5	TRBJ2-7	CASSYSATGWEQYF	TGTGCCAGCAGTTACTCAGCGACAGGGTGGGAGCAGTACTTC
TRBD1	once	TRBV6-4	TRBJ2-3	CASSASGGTGLLDTQYF	TGTGCCAGCAGCGCCTCGGGCGGGACAGGTCTTCTGGATACGCAGTATTTT
TRBD1	NA	TRBV10-3	TRBJ2-5	CAISGTGAQVTQYF	TGTGCCATCAGTGGGACAGGGGCCCAGGTCACCCAGTACTTC
TRBD2	NA	TRBV18	TRBJ2-3	CASSPERDLTDTQYF	TGTGCCAGCTCACCGGAGCGGGACCTCACAGATACGCAGTATTTT
NA	NA	TRBV13	TRBJ2-5	CASSSLEDQGSRYF	TGTGCCAGCAGTTCCCTGGAGGACCAAGGGTCGAGGTACTTC
NA	NA	TRBV5-1	TRBJ1-6	CASSLEGRNSPLHF	TGCGCCAGCAGCTTAGAGGGGCGGAATTCACCCCTCCACTTT
TRBD1	NA	TRBV28	TRBJ1-5	CASSLDRGRNQPQHF	TGTGCCAGCAGTCTAGACAGGGGCCGCAATCAGCCCCAGCATTTT
TRBD2	NA	TRBV4-1	TRBJ2-2	CASSQTSGRAGELFF	TGCGCCAGCAGCCAGACTAGCGGGAGAGCCGGGGAGCTGTTTTTT
NA	NA	TRBV5-1	TRBJ2-1	CASSSLTSGTTVDLNEQFF	NA
NA	NA	TRBV2	TRBJ2-5	CASSENMEETQYF	TGTGCCAGCAGTGAGAATATGGAAGAGACCCAGTACTTC